The 5 T cell receptor beta chains presented below share a single source sample, sequenced in a study of T cell changes during pregnancy in multiple sclerosis. The table came from immunoSEQ multiplex PCR; TCRdb's copy has only in-frame clones and leaves some out. The data contain fewer than 70,000 clones, 70% to 90% of them singletons. The input for sequencing was peripheral blood, taken in the first trimester of pregnancy. Source of these receptors: a female donor with multiple sclerosis, enrolled in a pregnancy study.

The chain joins TRBV6-5 to TRBJ2-5; D is ambiguous. V lost 6 bases and J lost 2, with 10 bases in between. CDR1 and CDR2 from the germline V gene are MNHEY and SVGAGI. The CDR3 is 13 residues long. As DNA, the CDR3 is TGTGCCAGCAGGATGGCAGGACAAGAGACCCAGTACTTC. Translating gives CASRMAGQETQYF.

The CDR3 nucleotides are TGTGCCAGCAGCCGAAAAGGGACAGGGGGCCACACTAATGGCTACACCTTC. As protein: CASSRKGTGGHTNGYTF. The chain carries TRBV4-2 and TRBJ1-2; TRBD1 agrees at 12 bases. The germline CDR1 and CDR2 sequences are LGHNA and YNFKEQ. This CDR3 has 17 residues. J was trimmed by 6 bases and V by 4 bases; bases with no gene match: 12.

The chain carries TRBV18 and TRBJ1-2; D unclear. The CDR3 is 14 residues long. Trimming cost V 2 bases and J 3 bases, with 10 bases left between them. The germline V gene encodes CDR1 KGHSH and CDR2 LQKENI. This CDR3 is CASSPGRQDYGYTF. The CDR3 DNA reads as TGTGCCAGCTCACCAGGCCGTCAGGACTATGGCTACACCTTC.

The V and J genes are TRBV6-1 and TRBJ2-2, with unresolved D. In germline, CDR1 is MNHNS, CDR2 SASEGT. Trimming took 1 base from V and 5 from J, leaving 8 bases between them. This CDR3 region has 14 residues. Here the CDR3 DNA reads TGTGCCAGCAGTGAAGAGGCAGGTACCGGGGAGCTGTTTTTT. Translating it yields CASSEEAGTGELFF.

This sequence joins TRBV30 and TRBJ2-2; D perhaps matches TRBD1 (5 bases). Germline-derived CDR1 and CDR2 are GTSNPN and SVGIG (reference sequence). The length of the CDR3 is 16 residues. Trimming took off 5 bases at V and 5 bases at J, with 21 bases between the two ends. CDR3 region: CAWSKWGRATTGELFF. In nucleotides, the CDR3 is TGTGCCTGGTCAAAATGGGGCAGGGCAACTACCGGGGAGCTGTTTTTT.